A selection of T cell receptor beta chains follows, all from one sample in a study of T-cell reconstitution after alpha-beta-depleted transplantation in children. TCRdb analysed the PCR reads with MiXCR anew, one entry per CDR3 protein. The sample shows roughly 490,000 distinct CDR3 sequences, more than 9.5% of them seen only once. The sample in question was PBMCs, mostly from graft donor cells, obtained 180 days after TCRalphabeta/CD19-depleted stem cell transplant. Source of these receptors: a female patient aged 2 to 10 who had a stem cell transplant for aplastic anemia, so the T cells may come from the graft donor. The CDR3 runs from the conserved cysteine through the conserved F or W. A D gene is named only where the DNA matches it firmly. Expanded clones are given a class, and other clones once, few, many or no size at all.

clone size | J gene | V gene | D gene | CDR3 protein | CDR3 DNA
many | TRBJ2-2 | TRBV15 | NA | CATSRVDTGELFF | TGTGCCACCAGCAGAGTGGACACCGGGGAGCTGTTTTTT
few | TRBJ2-7 | TRBV18 | NA | CASSPSRDEQYF | TGTGCCAGCTCACCTTCAAGGGACGAGCAGTACTTC
many | TRBJ2-2 | TRBV7-8 | TRBD1 | CASSPRQGALTGELFF | TGTGCCAGCAGCCCCCGACAGGGGGCTCTCACCGGGGAGCTGTTTTTT
few | TRBJ2-3 | TRBV4-2 | NA | CASSQGLPRGDTQYF | TGTGCCAGCAGCCAGGGACTCCCTCGGGGCGATACGCAGTATTTT
few | TRBJ1-5 | TRBV28 | NA | CASSSYRVQPQHF | TGTGCCAGCAGTTCTTACAGGGTTCAGCCCCAGCATTTT
NA | TRBJ2-7 | TRBV29-1 | TRBD2 | CSVEGEQGTSASYEQYF | TGCAGCGTTGAAGGTGAGCAGGGGACTAGCGCCTCCTACGAGCAGTACTTC
NA | TRBJ2-1 | TRBV5-1 | TRBD2 | CASSLTSGTVSEQFF | TGCGCCAGCAGCTTAACTAGCGGGACTGTTAGTGAGCAGTTCTTC
NA | TRBJ2-5 | TRBV7-9 | NA | CASSSARTEETQYF | TGTGCCAGCAGCTCCGCCCGGACAGAAGAGACCCAGTACTTC
few | TRBJ1-4 | TRBV6-1 | TRBD1 | CASSEGSDRGEKLFF | TGTGCCAGCAGTGAGGGCTCCGACAGGGGTGAAAAACTGTTTTTT
NA | TRBJ2-1 | TRBV7-9 | NA | CASSSPSLEHNEQFF | TGTGCCAGCAGCTCCCCTTCCCTAGAACACAATGAGCAGTTCTTC
NA | TRBJ1-1 | TRBV7-8 | NA | CATRLTGTTEAFF | TGTGCCACCCGATTGACTGGAACCACTGAAGCTTTCTTT
NA | TRBJ2-4 | TRBV18 | NA | CASSLAGHSGQNIQYF | TGTGCCAGCTCACTGGCGGGACACTCCGGTCAAAACATTCAGTACTTC
few | TRBJ1-1 | TRBV7-9 | NA | CARRPEAFF | TGTGCCAGAAGGCCTGAAGCTTTCTTT
few | TRBJ2-5 | TRBV19 | TRBD1 | CASNTDRGLGETQYF | TGTGCCAGTAACACGGACAGGGGCCTAGGAGAGACCCAGTACTTC
few | TRBJ2-1 | TRBV20-1 | TRBD2 | CSARDRRGGINEQFF | TGCAGTGCTAGAGATAGGCGGGGGGGCATTAATGAGCAGTTCTTC
few | TRBJ2-7 | TRBV4-3 | NA | CASSQGGVFNYEQYF | TGCGCCAGCAGCCAAGGGGGGGTATTCAACTACGAGCAGTACTTC
NA | TRBJ2-7 | TRBV10-3 | TRBD2 | CAISVQRDSYEQYF | TGTGCCATCAGTGTTCAGCGGGACTCCTACGAGCAGTACTTC
NA | TRBJ1-1 | TRBV24-1 | TRBD1 | CATSDSTGGFTEAFF | TGTGCCACCAGTGATTCTACAGGGGGATTCACTGAAGCTTTCTTT
few | TRBJ1-1 | TRBV6-5 | NA | CASSYSRPLMNTEAFF | TGTGCCAGCAGTTACTCCCGGCCTCTTATGAACACTGAAGCTTTCTTT
NA | TRBJ2-2 | TRBV27 | NA | CASSLHRANTGDLFF | TGTGCCAGCAGTTTACACAGGGCGAACACCGGGGATCTGTTTTTT
few | TRBJ1-2 | TRBV12-3/TRBV12-4 | NA | CASSFRTSYGYTF | TGTGCCAGCAGTTTTAGGACTTCCTATGGCTACACCTTC
few | TRBJ2-1 | TRBV5-1 | TRBD2 | CASSLAAGLAFDNEQFF | TGCGCCAGCAGCTTGGCCGCGGGACTAGCGTTTGACAATGAGCAGTTCTTC
NA | TRBJ2-3 | TRBV5-1 | NA | CASSLGMGTDTQYF | TGCGCCAGCAGCTTGGGCATGGGCACAGATACGCAGTATTTT
NA | TRBJ2-2 | TRBV25-1 | NA | CASSEAIGSGGELFF | TGTGCCAGCAGTGAAGCAATAGGTTCTGGCGGGGAGCTGTTTTTT
many | TRBJ2-1 | TRBV7-9 | TRBD2 | CASSLTSGSNEQFF | TGTGCCAGCAGCTTAACTAGCGGGAGTAATGAGCAGTTCTTC
NA | TRBJ2-7 | TRBV28 | TRBD2 | CASSLELAGYEQYF | TGTGCCAGCAGTTTGGAGCTAGCGGGCTACGAGCAGTACTTC